The clone carrying this T cell receptor (beta chain) was seen ten or more times. Its specificity is unknown. Time point indicated: persistent/refractory GD, antithyroid drugs over 5 years with positive TRAb. Isolated PBMC RNA provided the starting material for the TCR library. iRepertoire HTBI primers and Arm-PCR of CDR3 regions built TCR beta libraries. TCRdb used MiXCR to reprocess the multiplex PCR reads, holding one entry per CDR3 protein. The table shows roughly 450,000 distinct CDR3 sequences, with around 21% occurring only once. CDR1 SGHRS and CDR2 YFSETQ come from the germline V gene. Trimming took off 3 bases at V and 6 bases at J, with 15 bases between the two ends. The length of the CDR3 is 14 residues. These data belong to a study of regulatory T cells in long-lasting Graves disease. Study results and limitations: Newly diagnosed Graves' patients exceeded persistent ones in TCR diversity.

The genes are TRBV5-1 and TRBJ1-1; D might be TRBD1 (5 bases). Specimen: peripheral blood mononuclear cells (PBMCs), collected when the disease was refractory, from a patient treated with antithyroid drugs. The sequence came from a female donor with Graves disease. The CDR3 sequence is CASSSKPGTSEAFF. CDR3 nucleotides: TGCGCCAGCAGCTCGAAACCCGGGACTTCTGAAGCTTTCTTT.